The clone carrying this TCR beta chain was counted ten times or more. The sample belongs to a study of T-cell reconstitution after alpha-beta-depleted transplantation in children. Preparing the TCRbeta library involved the use of unique molecular identifiers. MiXCR, run by TCRdb on the PCR reads, gives a single entry per CDR3 protein. The sample gives about 100,000 distinct CDR3 sequences, about 6.5% of which show up once; roughly 25% is in the top ten. There are 17 residues in the CDR3. Germline CDR1 reads KGHDR; CDR2 reads SFDVKD. J gave up 3 bases and V 5 bases, and 8 bases lay outside the gene matches.

Source: PBMCs, mostly from graft donor cells, taken 360 days after TCRalphabeta/CD19-depleted stem cell transplant. The clonotype was recovered from a male patient aged 2-10 years who had a stem cell transplant for acute lymphoblastic leukemia, so the T cells may come from the graft donor. The chain recombines TRBV24-1 with TRBJ2-2; 10 nucleotides line up with TRBD2. The CDR3 region is CATSGLAGDIYTGELFF. In DNA, the CDR3 is TGTGCCACCAGTGGGCTAGCGGGAGATATCTACACCGGGGAGCTGTTTTTT.